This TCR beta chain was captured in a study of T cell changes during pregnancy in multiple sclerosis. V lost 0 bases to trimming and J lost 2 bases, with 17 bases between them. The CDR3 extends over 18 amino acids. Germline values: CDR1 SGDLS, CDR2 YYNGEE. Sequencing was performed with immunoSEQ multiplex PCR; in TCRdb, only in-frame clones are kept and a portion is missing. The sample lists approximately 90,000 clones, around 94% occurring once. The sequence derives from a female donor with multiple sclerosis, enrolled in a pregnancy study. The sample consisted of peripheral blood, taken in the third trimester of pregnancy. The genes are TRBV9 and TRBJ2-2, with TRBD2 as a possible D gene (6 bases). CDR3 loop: CASSVVSPSGVNTGELFF. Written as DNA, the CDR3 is TGTGCCAGCAGCGTAGTCTCACCCTCGGGGGTAAACACCGGGGAGCTGTTTTTT. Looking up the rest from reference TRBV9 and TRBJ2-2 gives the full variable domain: DSGVTQTPKHLITATGQRVTLRCSPRSGDLSVYWYQQSLDQGLQFLIQYYNGEERAKGNILERFSAQQFPDLHSELNLSSLELGDSALYFCASSVVSPSGVNTGELFFGEGSRLTVL.